The T cell receptor (beta chain) under discussion was sequenced for a study of shared clonotypes between healthy human individuals. Study in general: Researchers assigned three CD4 naive, three CD4 memory, two CD8 naive and one CD8 memory plate to each donor.

Generated by immunoSEQ multiplex PCR, the TCRdb table keeps only in-frame clones and is missing some. This sample has 2 million to 2.5 million clones, with 85% to 95% found just once. Germline-derived CDR1 and CDR2 are LGHNA and YNFKEQ. The CDR3 runs to 18 residues. The ends were cut back, 5 bases at V and 2 bases at J, with 21 bases in the middle. V usage is TRBV4-2 and J usage is TRBJ1-4; possibly TRBD1 for D (5 bases). The TCR comes from a man younger than 30 in good health. Some clones in this sample may be carry-over from other donors' samples. Source material: naive CD4+ T cells from PBMCs. The subset: CD45RA+ positively selected. The CDR3 reads CASSIQDVYSGTNEKLFF. As DNA, the CDR3 is TGTGCCAGCAGCATACAGGATGTTTACAGCGGGACTAATGAAAAACTGTTTTTT.